One and the same sample provided the 27 T cell receptor beta chains below, sequenced in a study of breast tumors, draining lymph nodes, adjacent tissues. TCRdb independently ran MiXCR on the multiplex PCR reads; one entry per CDR3 protein. The sample carries approximately 89,000 distinct CDR3 sequences, 25% to 35% recorded once. The lymph nodes were axillary draining lymph nodes from breast cancer patients. Sequencing was performed on axillary lymph node tissue. These receptors came from a female donor with breast cancer. Some clones in this sample may be carry-over from other donors' samples.

As for this clonotype: In this CDR3 the conserved last residue, phenylalanine or tryptophan, is missing, so a read error is likely. The DNA is left out, because the CDR3 cannot be placed on it with certainty; the CDR3 is given as TCRdb lists it. The chain employs TRBV7-9 and TRBJ1-6; TRBD1, the table's D call, was not compared with the DNA. CDR1 and CDR2 (germline): SEHNR, FQNEAQ (reference sequence). The CDR3 extends over 9 residues, inclusive of both ends. CDR3 in amino acids: CARLRTGVI.

This clonotype has just one count. A read error may explain this, as a much larger clone is one base away. The chain carries TRBV11-2 and TRBJ2-2; D might be TRBD2 (6 bases). The CDR3 spans 12 residues. Per the germline V gene, CDR1 is SGHAT and CDR2 is FQNNGV. CDR3 sequence: CASGLAGGALFF. The CDR3 bases are TGTGCCAGCGGCTTAGCTGGCGGGGCGCTGTTTTTT.

The rearrangement links TRBV5-1 to TRBJ1-2; D is ambiguous. The CDR3 is made up of 14 amino acids. Germline CDR1 is SGHRS and CDR2 is YFSETQ. V was pared by 1 base and J by 7 bases, with 14 bases between. CDR3: CASSLSEMRSGYTF. DNA for the CDR3: TGCGCCAGCAGCTTGTCCGAGATGCGAAGTGGCTACACCTTC.

This clonotype was observed a handful of times. The J gene is TRBJ1-1, the V gene TRBV2, with D possibly TRBD1 on 5 matching bases. This CDR3 spans 14 amino acids. V lost 7 bases and J 4 bases, leaving 16 bases between the germline ends. Germline V lookup: CDR1 SNHLY, CDR2 FYNNEI. The CDR3 protein is CASKGWQGSTEAFF. The CDR3 coding sequence is TGTGCCAGCAAAGGGTGGCAGGGATCCACTGAAGCTTTCTTT.

This chain uses TRBV13 with TRBJ1-1; D not certain. This CDR3 has 14 amino acids. V was trimmed by 3 bases and J by 0 bases, leaving 8 bases between them. Germline lookup yields CDR1 PRHDT and CDR2 FYEKMQ (reference sequence). CDR3 amino acids: CASSFQAVNTEAFF. The CDR3 DNA reads as TGTGCCAGCAGCTTTCAGGCGGTGAACACTGAAGCTTTCTTT.

This clonotype has a count of ten or more. J is TRBJ1-1 and V is TRBV20-1; TRBD1 aligns across 10 bases. In germline, CDR1 is DFQATT, CDR2 SNEGSKA (reference sequence). The CDR3 length is 15 residues. Unmatched junction bases numbered 5, after V lost 2 bases and J lost 2 bases. For the CDR3, the DNA is TGCAGTGCTAGACCCTGGGACAGGGGAAACACTGAAGCTTTCTTT. Its protein product is CSARPWDRGNTEAFF.

At least ten counts were recorded for this clonotype. This chain uses TRBV3-1 with TRBJ1-4; a weak D match, TRBD1 (5 bases). The CDR3 has 15 residues. CDR1 is LGHDT and CDR2 is YNNKEL in the germline V gene (reference sequence). Trimming left V 0 bases short and J 3 bases short, with 8 bases between. CDR3 bases: TGTGCCAGCAGCCAAGATCGGGGACCTAATGAAAAACTGTTTTTT. It encodes CASSQDRGPNEKLFF.

This clonotype was counted only a few times. It may be a read error: a sequence one base away is much more abundant. CDR3 coding DNA: TGTGCCAGCAGTCAAGCGCTTTTTGGTGGCAGGGGACGCGAGCAGTACTTC. Translating it yields CASSQALFGGRGREQYF. The rearrangement joins TRBV6-1 to TRBJ2-7, with a weak D call TRBD1 (6 bases). There are 17 residues in the CDR3. CDR1 is MNHNS, CDR2 SASEGT, per germline.

This clonotype came up many times. The chain is built from TRBV12-3 or TRBV12-4 and TRBJ2-7, with 7 positions matching TRBD2. Trimming cost V 4 bases and J 2 bases; bases outside gene matches: 5. The CDR3 consists of 14 residues. CDR3 residues: CASSYKAGPYEQYF. The CDR3 DNA follows: TGTGCCAGCAGTTATAAAGCGGGACCCTACGAGCAGTACTTC.

This clonotype has a count of ten or more. The chain links TRBV7-2 to TRBJ2-1; 12 bases are shared with TRBD2. The CDR3 covers 17 residues. With V trimmed by 1 base and J by 7 bases, 8 bases remained unmatched. The V gene's germline CDR1 is SGHTA and CDR2 FQGNSA. CDR3 residues: CASSLVPSGRAQNEQFF. The CDR3 DNA reads TGTGCCAGCAGCTTAGTTCCTAGCGGGAGGGCCCAGAATGAGCAGTTCTTC. Complete variable domain (other parts from reference TRBV7-2 and TRBJ2-1): GAGVSQSPSNKVTEKGKDVELRCDPISGHTALYWYRQSLGQGLEFLIYFQGNSAPDKSGLPSDRFSAERTGGSVSTLTIQRTQQEDSAVYLCASSLVPSGRAQNEQFFGPGTRLTVL.

This clonotype was counted many times. This chain links TRBV12-3 or TRBV12-4 with TRBJ1-5; the D is unclear. This CDR3 has 15 residues. V dropped 1 base and J dropped 6 bases, with 13 bases sitting between them. The CDR3 is CASSLEGFRGQPQHF. The CDR3 region has the DNA TGTGCCAGCAGTTTAGAGGGTTTTCGGGGTCAGCCCCAGCATTTT.

In this sample, this clonotype turned up many times. The V call is TRBV5-4, the J call TRBJ2-1, with a weak D call TRBD2 (5 bases). This CDR3 contains 17 residues. V dropped 6 bases and J dropped 1 base, with 20 bases sitting between them. Germline-derived CDR1 and CDR2 are SGHNT and YYREEE (reference sequence). The CDR3 loop reads CASTRGTSGVSYNEQFF. CDR3 nucleotide sequence: TGTGCCAGCACTCGGGGAACCAGCGGAGTGTCCTACAATGAGCAGTTCTTC.

This clonotype was seen ten or more times. This rearrangement joins TRBV20-1 to TRBJ1-2, with 10 bases lining up with TRBD1. From germline, CDR1 is DFQATT and CDR2 SNEGSKA (reference sequence). Trimming cost V 5 bases and J 7 bases; bases outside gene matches: 13. CDR3 length equals 15 residues. The CDR3 nucleotides are TGCAGTGCTCACCCCCCGGGACAGGGGACTCTTGGCTACACCTTC. Translating gives CSAHPPGQGTLGYTF.

This clonotype has a count of ten or more. One junction end does not reproduce the germline sequence, and a read error may be involved. This chain joins TRBV7-9 and TRBJ2-1; D not certain. The CDR3 loop spans 11 amino acids. Germline-derived CDR1 and CDR2 are SEHNR and FQNEAQ (reference sequence). CDR3 nucleotides: TGTGCCAGCAGCTCCTCCAATGAGCAGTTCTTC. This encodes CASSSSNEQFF.

This clonotype was observed at least ten times. The rearrangement uses TRBV28 and TRBJ1-5; no reliable D call. This CDR3 is 16 amino acids long. CDR1 is MDHEN and CDR2 is SYDVKM in the germline V gene. The V end lost 8 bases, the J end lost 0 bases, and 17 bases lay between the germline ends. Written as DNA, the CDR3 is TGTGCCAGCCAGCACGTTGGTGACGGTAGCAATCAGCCCCAGCATTTT. Translation gives CASQHVGDGSNQPQHF.

This clonotype was detected ten times or more. A read error may account for a junction end that differs from germline. This chain links TRBV6-6 with TRBJ2-1; the match to TRBD1 covers 8 bases. Germline assignment: CDR1 MNHNY and CDR2 SVGAGI (reference sequence). This CDR3 has 17 residues. DNA of the CDR3: TGTGCCAGCAGTCACTCGAGTTTACAGGGGGTTTACAATGAGCAGTTCTTC. It yields the protein CASSHSSLQGVYNEQFF.

This clonotype was detected ten times or more. The rearrangement joins TRBV3-1 to TRBJ1-2; D gene uncertain. Germline CDR1 is LGHDT and CDR2 is YNNKEL (reference sequence). The CDR3 covers 11 residues. Between the trimmed V and J ends, which lost 6 bases and 5 bases, there was a span of 7 bases. CDR3 sequence reads: CASSLGYGYTF. CDR3 DNA: TGTGCCAGCAGTCTAGGGTATGGCTACACCTTC. Combining the CDR3 with reference TRBV3-1 and TRBJ1-2 gives the whole variable domain DTAVSQTPKYLVTQMGNDKSIKCEQNLGHDTMYWYKQDSKKFLKIMFSYNNKELIINETVPNRFSPKSPDKAHLNLHINSLELGDSAVYFCASSLGYGYTFGSGTRLTVV.

This clonotype has at least ten counts. The chain has TRBV5-1 and TRBJ1-6; 8 bases align to TRBD1. Germline trimming cut 2 bases from V and 11 bases from J; bases unmatched to any gene: 9. The CDR3 contains 15 residues. Germline loops: CDR1 SGHRS, CDR2 YFSETQ. CDR3 sequence: CASSLGQGQGAPLHF. The CDR3 DNA reads as TGCGCCAGCAGCTTAGGACAGGGCCAAGGCGCACCCCTCCACTTT.

This clonotype was seen ten or more times. The J gene is TRBJ2-3, the V gene TRBV9; TRBD2 agrees at 13 bases. V lost 3 bases and J lost 2; bases outside the gene matches: 3. CDR1 and CDR2 from the germline V gene are SGDLS and YYNGEE. This CDR3 is 16 amino acids long. The CDR3 region is CASSAGLAGATDTQYF. CDR3 sequence (DNA): TGTGCCAGCAGCGCTGGACTAGCGGGAGCCACAGATACGCAGTATTTT.

Points on this clonotype: One base away lies a much larger clone, so this may be a sequencing read error. V gene TRBV6-2 or TRBV6-3 combines with J gene TRBJ2-1; a weak D match, TRBD2 (6 bases). The germline gives CDR1 MNHEY, CDR2 SVGEGT. The CDR3 runs 14 residues. The CDR3 here is CASSHSLAENEQFF. DNA of the CDR3: TGTGCCAGCAGTCACTCACTAGCCGAAAATGAGCAGTTCTTC.

This clonotype was seen ten or more times. The genes are TRBV18 and TRBJ1-2, with D perhaps matching TRBD1 (5 bases). CDR1 and CDR2 (germline): KGHSH, LQKENI. V was trimmed by 0 bases and J by 8 bases, leaving 10 bases between them. The CDR3 is 13 amino acids. The CDR3 is CASSPPRRDGYTF. DNA for the CDR3: TGTGCCAGCTCACCACCGAGACGGGACGGCTACACCTTC.

In this sample, this clonotype turned up many times. The chain joins TRBV20-1 to TRBJ2-5; possibly TRBD1 or TRBD2 for D (5 bases each). V lost 5 bases and J lost 7, with 17 bases in between. The CDR3 is made up of 13 amino acids. The V gene's germline CDR1 is DFQATT and CDR2 SNEGSKA (reference sequence). The CDR3 coding sequence is TGCAGTGCTTATAACACGGGTGGGGGGACCCAGTACTTC. This gives the protein CSAYNTGGGTQYF.

Many counts were recorded for this clonotype. The V and J genes are TRBV6-4 and TRBJ1-2; D call uncertain. V was cut by 3 bases and J by 3 bases, with 8 bases left in between. Germline CDR1 and CDR2: MRHNA and SNTAGT. The CDR3 totals 13 residues. Here the CDR3 DNA reads TGTGCCAGCAGTGAAGGACGGTACTATGGCTACACCTTC. Its protein product is CASSEGRYYGYTF.

This clonotype came up many times. CDR3 region: CASSQGVPSPLHF. The CDR3 DNA sequence: TGTGCCAGTAGTCAGGGGGTCCCTTCACCCCTCCACTTT. This chain links TRBV19 with TRBJ1-6, with 7 bases matching TRBD1. Trimming cost V 5 bases and J 9 bases; bases outside gene matches: 4. Per germline, CDR1 LNHDA and CDR2 SQIVND (reference sequence). The CDR3 loop spans 13 amino acids.

This clonotype was picked up a small number of times. Being one base from a much bigger clone, this may be a read error. V is TRBV5-5 and J is TRBJ2-7; no clear D. V lost 5 bases to trimming and J lost 6 bases, with 15 bases between them. The CDR3 runs to 13 residues. Looked up from germline, CDR1 is SGHKS and CDR2 is YYEKEE (reference sequence). CDR3 DNA: TGTGCCAGCAGTATTGTGTCTCCGGGCGAGCAGTACTTC. Translating it yields CASSIVSPGEQYF.

With respect to this clonotype: Without the conserved terminal phenylalanine or tryptophan, this CDR3 likely stems from a read error. No DNA is shown, since the ends of the CDR3 on it are uncertain; the CDR3 is the one TCRdb lists. J is TRBJ2-3 and V is TRBV2; the table calls TRBD2, which could not be checked here. The CDR3 sequence runs 16 residues, both termini included. Germline CDR1 SNHLY, CDR2 FYNNEI. This CDR3 reads CASSQGLAGAQETQYL.

The table lists this clonotype with many counts. This sequence joins TRBV7-3 and TRBJ2-1; possibly TRBD2 for D (5 bases). Deletions cut 1 base from V and 1 base from J, with 8 bases between. Germline-derived CDR1 and CDR2 are SGHTA and FQGTGA. This CDR3 contains 15 residues. The CDR3 protein is CASSLIASSYNEQFF. The CDR3 bases are TGTGCCAGCAGCTTAATAGCGTCTTCCTACAATGAGCAGTTCTTC.